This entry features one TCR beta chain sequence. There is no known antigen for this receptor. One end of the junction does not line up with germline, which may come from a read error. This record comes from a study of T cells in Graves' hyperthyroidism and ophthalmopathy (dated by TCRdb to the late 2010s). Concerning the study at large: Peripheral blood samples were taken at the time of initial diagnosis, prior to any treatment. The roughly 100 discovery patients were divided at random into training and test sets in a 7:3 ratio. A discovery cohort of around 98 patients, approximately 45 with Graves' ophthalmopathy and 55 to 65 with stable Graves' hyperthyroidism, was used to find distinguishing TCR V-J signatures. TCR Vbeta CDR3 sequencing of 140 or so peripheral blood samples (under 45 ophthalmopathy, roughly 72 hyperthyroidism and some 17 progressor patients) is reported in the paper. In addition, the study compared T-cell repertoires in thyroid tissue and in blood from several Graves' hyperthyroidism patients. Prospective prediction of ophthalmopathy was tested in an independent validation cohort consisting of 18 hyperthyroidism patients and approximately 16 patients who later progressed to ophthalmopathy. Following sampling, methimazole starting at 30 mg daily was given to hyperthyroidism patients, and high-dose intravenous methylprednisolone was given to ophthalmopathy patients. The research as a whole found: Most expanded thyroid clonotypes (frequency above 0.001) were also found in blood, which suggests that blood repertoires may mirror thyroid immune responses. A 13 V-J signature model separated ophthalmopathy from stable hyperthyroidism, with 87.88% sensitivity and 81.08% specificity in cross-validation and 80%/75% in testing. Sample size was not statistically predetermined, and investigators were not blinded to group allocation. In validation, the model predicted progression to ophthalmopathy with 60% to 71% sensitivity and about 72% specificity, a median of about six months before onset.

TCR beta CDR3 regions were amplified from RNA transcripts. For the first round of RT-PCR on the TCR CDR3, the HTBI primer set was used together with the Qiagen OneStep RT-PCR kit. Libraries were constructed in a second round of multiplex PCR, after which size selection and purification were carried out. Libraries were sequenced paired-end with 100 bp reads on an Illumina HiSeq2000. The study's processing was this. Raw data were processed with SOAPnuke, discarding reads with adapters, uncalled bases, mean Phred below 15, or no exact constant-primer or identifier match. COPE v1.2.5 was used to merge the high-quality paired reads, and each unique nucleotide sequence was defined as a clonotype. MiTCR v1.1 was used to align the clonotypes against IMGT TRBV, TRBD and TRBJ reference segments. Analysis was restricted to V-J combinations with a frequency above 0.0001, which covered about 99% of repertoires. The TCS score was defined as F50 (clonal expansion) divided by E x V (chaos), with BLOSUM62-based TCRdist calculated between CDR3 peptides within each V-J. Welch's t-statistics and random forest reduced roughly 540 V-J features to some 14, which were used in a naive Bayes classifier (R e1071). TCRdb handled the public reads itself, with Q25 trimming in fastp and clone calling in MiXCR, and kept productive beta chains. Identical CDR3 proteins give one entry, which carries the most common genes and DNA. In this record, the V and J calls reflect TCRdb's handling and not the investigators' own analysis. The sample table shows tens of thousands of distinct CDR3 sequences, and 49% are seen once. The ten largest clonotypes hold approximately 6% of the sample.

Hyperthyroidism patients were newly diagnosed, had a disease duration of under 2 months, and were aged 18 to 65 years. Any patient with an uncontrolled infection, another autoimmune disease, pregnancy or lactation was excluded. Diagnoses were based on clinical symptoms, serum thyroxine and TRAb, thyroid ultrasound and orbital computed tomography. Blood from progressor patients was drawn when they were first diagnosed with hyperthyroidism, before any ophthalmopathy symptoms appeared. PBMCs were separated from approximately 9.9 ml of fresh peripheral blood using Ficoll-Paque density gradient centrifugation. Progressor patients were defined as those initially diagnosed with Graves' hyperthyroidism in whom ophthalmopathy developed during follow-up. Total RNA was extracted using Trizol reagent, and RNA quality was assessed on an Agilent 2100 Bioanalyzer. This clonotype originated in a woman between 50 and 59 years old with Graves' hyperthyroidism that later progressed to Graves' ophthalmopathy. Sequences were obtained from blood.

The nucleotide sequence reads as follows: TGTGTCAGCAGCATACACGAACCTGACAGGGGAAGGACCGGGGAGCCGTTTTTT. It translates to CVSSIHEPDRGRTGEPFF. The chain was built from TRBV7-9 and TRBJ2-2; 8 bases in between match TRBD1. From the cysteine through the phenylalanine, the CDR3 covers 18 amino acids. The kept DNA is CDR3 alone, 54 bases in frame from the first base. The CDR1 and CDR2 encoded by the germline V gene (reference sequence) are SEHNR and FQNEAQ. Reference TRBV7-9 and TRBJ2-2 genes cover what lies past the CDR3, so the full variable domain is DTGVSQNPRHKITKRGQNVTFRCDPISEHNRLYWYRQTLGQGPEFLTYFQNEAQLEKSRLLSDRFSAERPKGSFSTLEIQRTEQGDSAMYLCVSSIHEPDRGRTGEPFFGEGSRLTVL.